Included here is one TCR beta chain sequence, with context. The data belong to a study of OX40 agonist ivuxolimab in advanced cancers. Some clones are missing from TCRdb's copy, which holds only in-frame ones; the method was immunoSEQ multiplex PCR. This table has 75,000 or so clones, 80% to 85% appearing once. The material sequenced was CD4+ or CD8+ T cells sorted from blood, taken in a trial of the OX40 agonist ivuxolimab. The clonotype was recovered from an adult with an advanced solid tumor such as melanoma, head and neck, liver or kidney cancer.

The CDR3 loop reads CASSLAVTGLEQYF. In DNA form, the CDR3 reads TGTGCCAGCAGCTTGGCCGTGACAGGACTTGAGCAGTACTTC. The chain combines TRBV5-6 with TRBJ2-7; a weak D match, TRBD1 (6 bases). The CDR3 spans 14 residues. Germline CDR1 is SGHDT and CDR2 is YYEEEE. V lost 0 bases to trimming and J lost 7 bases, with 14 bases between them.